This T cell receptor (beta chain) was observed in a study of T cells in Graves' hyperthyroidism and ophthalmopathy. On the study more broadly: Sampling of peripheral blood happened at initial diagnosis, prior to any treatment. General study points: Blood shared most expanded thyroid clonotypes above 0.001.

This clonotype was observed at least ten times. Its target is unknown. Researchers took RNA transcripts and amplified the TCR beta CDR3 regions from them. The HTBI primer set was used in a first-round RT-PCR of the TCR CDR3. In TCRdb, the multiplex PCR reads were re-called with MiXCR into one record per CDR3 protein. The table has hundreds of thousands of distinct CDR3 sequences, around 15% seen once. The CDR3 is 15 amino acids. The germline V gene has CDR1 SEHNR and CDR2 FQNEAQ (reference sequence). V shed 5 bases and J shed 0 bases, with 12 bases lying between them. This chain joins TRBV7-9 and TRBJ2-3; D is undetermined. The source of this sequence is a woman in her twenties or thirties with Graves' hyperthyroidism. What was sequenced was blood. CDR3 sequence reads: CASSGGVSSTDTQYF. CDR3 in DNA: TGTGCCAGCAGCGGCGGCGTCTCGAGCACAGATACGCAGTATTTT.